The 15 T cell receptor beta chains reported below all come from one sample, sequenced in a study of brain T cells in children with intractable seizures. Here immunoSEQ multiplex PCR was the method, and the copy in TCRdb shows in-frame clones only, minus some. The repertoire includes around 80,000 clones, around 90% of them detected once, and about 24% sits in the top ten. This sample comprised peripheral blood, obtained at surgery. Source of these receptors: a girl aged 2 to 9 with Rasmussen encephalitis and intractable seizures.

The chain is built from TRBV3-1 (or the pseudogene TRBV3-2) and TRBJ2-1; the D is unclear. This CDR3 region has 16 residues. CDR1 LGHDT and CDR2 YNNKEL come from the germline V gene (reference sequence). The germline V and J ends were trimmed by 2 bases and 0 bases, with 11 bases remaining between them. CDR3 bases: TGTGCCAGCAGCCAATTCCAACAGAGCTCCTACAATGAGCAGTTCTTC. Protein: CASSQFQQSSYNEQFF.

This clone appeared a single time. The gene calls are TRBV5-6 and TRBJ2-1; no clear D. This CDR3 has 12 amino acids. V gave up 1 base and J gave up 7 bases, with 6 bases separating them. The germline V gene has CDR1 SGHDT and CDR2 YYEEEE. The CDR3 protein is CASSLKRNEQFF. CDR3 nucleotide sequence: TGTGCCAGCAGCTTGAAGAGGAATGAGCAGTTCTTC.

V usage is TRBV10-1 and J usage is TRBJ2-7; 12 bases are a match to TRBD1. The CDR3 has 14 residues. CDR1 and CDR2 from the germline V gene are WNHNN and SYGVQD (reference sequence). The V and J ends lost 6 bases and 5 bases, in that order; junction bases with no gene match: 5. In nucleotides, the CDR3 is TGCGCCAGCAGCGCCGGGACAGGGGGCAACGAGCAGTACTTC. Translation: CASSAGTGGNEQYF.

The CDR3 DNA is TGTGCCAGCAGTGCGAGCTACAACTACAATGAGCAGTTCTTC. Its translation: CASSASYNYNEQFF. The V gene is TRBV6-2 or TRBV6-3, the J gene TRBJ2-1; unclear D gene. Looked up from germline, CDR1 is MNHEY and CDR2 is SVGEGT. The CDR3 length is 14 residues. Trimming cost V 5 bases and J 3 bases, with 11 bases left between them.

This chain links TRBV29-1 with TRBJ2-1, with 11 nucleotides matching TRBD2. This CDR3 has 13 amino acids. Per the germline V gene, CDR1 is SQVTM and CDR2 is ANQGSEA. Unmatched junction bases numbered 5, after V lost 5 bases and J lost 8 bases. The CDR3 here is CSVKTSGTHEQFF. The CDR3 region has the DNA TGCAGCGTTAAGACTAGCGGGACTCATGAGCAGTTCTTC.

V is TRBV6-1 and J is TRBJ1-2; D gene uncertain. Germline V gene lookup returns CDR1 MNHNS and CDR2 SASEGT. This CDR3 contains 13 residues. V was cut by 1 base and J by 5 bases, with 8 bases left in between. The CDR3 here is CASSEVGFYGYTF. The DNA for the CDR3 is TGTGCCAGCAGTGAAGTCGGATTTTATGGCTACACCTTC.

V is TRBV28 and J is TRBJ1-2, with D maybe TRBD1 (6 bases). Germline V gives CDR1 MDHEN, CDR2 SYDVKM. This CDR3 is built from 15 residues. The ends were cut back, 2 bases at V and 2 bases at J, with 12 bases in the middle. The CDR3 reads CASSLQGTINYGYTF. DNA for the CDR3: TGTGCCAGCAGTTTACAGGGGACAATAAACTATGGCTACACCTTC.

The rearrangement links TRBV19 to TRBJ2-4, with a weak D call TRBD1 (7 bases). The length of the CDR3 is 14 residues. Trimming pared 8 bases from V and 6 bases from J, leaving 17 bases between. CDR1 LNHDA and CDR2 SQIVND come from the germline V gene (reference sequence). The CDR3 sequence: CASGRQGLRNIQYF. CDR3 bases: TGTGCCAGTGGGAGACAGGGACTGCGAAACATTCAGTACTTC.

The chain carries TRBV9 and TRBJ2-1; no reliable D call. The length of the CDR3 is 12 residues. The germline V gene has CDR1 SGDLS and CDR2 YYNGEE. The V end was cut by 2 bases, the J end by 6 bases, with 6 bases between. CDR3 region: CASSVVFNEQFF. CDR3 bases: TGTGCCAGCAGCGTTGTCTTCAATGAGCAGTTCTTC.

This clone was seen only once. This CDR3 is CASSEPMKGEQFF. CDR3 sequence (DNA): TGCGCCAGCAGTGAGCCTATGAAGGGTGAGCAGTTCTTC. The chain links TRBV10-2 to TRBJ2-1; D not certain. The CDR3 contains 13 residues. The germline V gene encodes CDR1 WSHSY and CDR2 SAAADI. V lost 2 bases, J lost 9 bases, and 11 bases lay in between.

On this clone itself: The sample carries other DNA sequences with the same CDR3. This rearrangement joins TRBV29-1 to TRBJ1-1; no firm D call. Germline V lookup: CDR1 SQVTM, CDR2 ANQGSEA. V lost 3 bases and J lost 0, with 8 bases in between. This CDR3 spans 13 amino acids. The CDR3 region is CSVEGRLNTEAFF. CDR3 coding DNA: TGCAGCGTTGAGGGAAGACTGAACACTGAAGCTTTCTTT.

The chain recombines TRBV7-6 with TRBJ2-1; 7 bases are a match to TRBD2. The CDR3 sequence is 16 residues long. Germline V lookup: CDR1 SGHVS, CDR2 FNYEAQ. The J segment lost 2 bases and the V segment lost 5 bases, leaving 9 bases of the junction unmatched. CDR3: CASSGRTSQAYNEQFF. The CDR3 DNA sequence: TGTGCCAGCAGCGGAAGGACTAGTCAAGCCTACAATGAGCAGTTCTTC.

The chain combines TRBV30 with TRBJ2-3; the match to TRBD2 covers 10 bases. Trimming cost V 2 bases and J 6 bases; bases outside gene matches: 5. This CDR3 is built from 14 residues. The germline CDR1 and CDR2 sequences are GTSNPN and SVGIG (reference sequence). In nucleotides, the CDR3 is TGTGCCTGGAGTAAACCAGCGGGAGGGGATACGCAGTATTTT. Amino acids: CAWSKPAGGDTQYF. Full variable domain (remainder filled in from reference TRBV30 and TRBJ2-3): SQTIHQWPATLVQPVGSPLSLECTVEGTSNPNLYWYRQAAGRGLQLLFYSVGIGQISSEVPQNLSASRPQDRQFILSSKKLLLSDSGFYLCAWSKPAGGDTQYFGPGTRLTVL.

The gene calls are TRBV25-1 and TRBJ1-3; no reliable D call. This CDR3 has 13 residues. Germline V gene sequence: CDR1 MGHDK, CDR2 SYGVNS. Trimming stripped 8 bases from V and 0 bases from J, with 8 bases between. CDR3 sequence: CASGKGSGNTIYF. CDR3 DNA: TGTGCCAGCGGCAAGGGCTCTGGAAACACCATATATTTT.

The rearrangement joins TRBV5-6 to TRBJ2-6, with D perhaps being TRBD1 or TRBD2 (6 bases each). Germline loops: CDR1 SGHDT, CDR2 YYEEEE. V gave up 1 base and J gave up 0 bases, with 11 bases separating them. This CDR3 contains 17 residues. The CDR3 here is CASSLFGGGSGANVLTF. In DNA form, the CDR3 reads TGTGCCAGCAGCTTGTTTGGAGGGGGCTCTGGGGCCAACGTCCTGACTTTC.